This is a list of T cell receptor beta chains from one sample in a study of blood T cell repertoires in COVID-19. Measured with immunoSEQ multiplex PCR; TCRdb has only the in-frame clones, and not every one. The sample contains fewer than 200,000 clones, around four fifths of which appear only once. The sequencing input was peripheral blood. These receptors all stem from a man in his 70s with acute or convalescent COVID-19. CDR3s include the opening cysteine and the closing phenylalanine or tryptophan. The D gene is left open where the match is weak. Clone size is given for some rows only: seen once, a few or many times, or a class if the clone is expanded.

J gene: TRBJ2-1
V gene: TRBV27
clone size: .
D gene: TRBD2
CDR3 protein: CASSAGTSSYNEQFF
CDR3 DNA: TGTGCCAGCAGTGCGGGGACTAGCTCCTACAATGAGCAGTTCTTC

J gene: TRBJ1-1
V gene: TRBV6-2/TRBV6-3
clone size: .
D gene: .
CDR3 protein: CASSRQFNTEAFF
CDR3 DNA: TGTGCCAGCAGTAGACAGTTTAACACTGAAGCTTTCTTT

J gene: TRBJ1-5
V gene: TRBV28
clone size: once
D gene: .
CDR3 protein: CASNGGGVQPQHF
CDR3 DNA: TGTGCCAGCAATGGAGGTGGGGTTCAGCCCCAGCATTTT

J gene: TRBJ1-1
V gene: TRBV6-5
clone size: few
D gene: .
CDR3 protein: CASSQGTEAFF
CDR3 DNA: TGTGCCAGCAGTCAGGGAACTGAAGCTTTCTTT

J gene: TRBJ1-1
V gene: TRBV6-4
clone size: large
D gene: .
CDR3 protein: CASSDSLTGEAFF
CDR3 DNA: TGTGCCAGCAGTGACTCGTTAACAGGTGAAGCTTTCTTT

J gene: TRBJ1-2
V gene: TRBV6-1
clone size: few
D gene: .
CDR3 protein: CASSDRDRGYTF
CDR3 DNA: TGTGCCAGCAGTGATCGGGATCGAGGCTACACCTTC

J gene: TRBJ2-7
V gene: TRBV14
clone size: .
D gene: .
CDR3 protein: CASSQVTGSSYEQYF
CDR3 DNA: TGTGCCAGCAGCCAAGTCACAGGGAGCTCCTACGAGCAGTACTTC

J gene: TRBJ1-2
V gene: TRBV27
clone size: few
D gene: TRBD1
CDR3 protein: CASSLGQGFYGYTF
CDR3 DNA: TGTGCCAGCAGTTTAGGACAGGGGTTCTATGGCTACACCTTC

J gene: TRBJ1-1
V gene: TRBV24-1
clone size: once
D gene: TRBD1
CDR3 protein: CATIDRGYTEAFF
CDR3 DNA: TGTGCCACCATAGACAGGGGATACACTGAAGCTTTCTTT

J gene: TRBJ2-7
V gene: TRBV7-9
clone size: .
D gene: TRBD1
CDR3 protein: CASSTGQGAYEQYF
CDR3 DNA: TGTGCCAGCAGCACCGGACAGGGGGCGTACGAGCAGTACTTC

J gene: TRBJ2-2
V gene: TRBV6-5
clone size: .
D gene: TRBD1
CDR3 protein: CASSYLRQGGTGELFF
CDR3 DNA: TGTGCCAGCAGTTACCTCCGACAGGGGGGTACCGGGGAGCTGTTTTTT

J gene: TRBJ2-7
V gene: TRBV5-6
clone size: .
D gene: TRBD1
CDR3 protein: CASSLRTGVFYEQYF
CDR3 DNA: TGTGCCAGCAGCTTGAGGACAGGGGTCTTCTACGAGCAGTACTTC

J gene: TRBJ2-7
V gene: TRBV15
clone size: once
D gene: TRBD2
CDR3 protein: CATSGGGGVGAYEQYF
CDR3 DNA: TGTGCCACCAGCGGGGGGGGAGGTGTTGGGGCCTACGAGCAGTACTTC

J gene: TRBJ1-1
V gene: TRBV10-3
clone size: .
D gene: .
CDR3 protein: CAIRDRENTEAFF
CDR3 DNA: TGTGCCATCAGGGATCGGGAGAACACTGAAGCTTTCTTT

J gene: TRBJ1-6
V gene: TRBV6-2/TRBV6-3
clone size: .
D gene: .
CDR3 protein: CASSQRSSYNSPLHF
CDR3 DNA: TGTGCCAGCAGCCAGCGGAGCTCCTATAATTCACCCCTCCACTTT

J gene: TRBJ2-3
V gene: TRBV21-1
clone size: .
D gene: .
CDR3 protein: CASSKRVGASGRAEDGTDTQYF
CDR3 DNA: TGTGCCAGCAGCAAAAGGGTCGGGGCTAGCGGGAGGGCCGAAGATGGCACAGATACGCAGTATTTT

J gene: TRBJ2-7
V gene: TRBV5-6
clone size: .
D gene: TRBD2
CDR3 protein: CASSFLAGVSYEQYF
CDR3 DNA: TGTGCCAGCAGCTTCCTAGCGGGAGTATCCTACGAGCAGTACTTC

J gene: TRBJ2-2
V gene: TRBV5-6
clone size: .
D gene: .
CDR3 protein: CASSLGYGELFF
CDR3 DNA: TGTGCCAGCAGCTTGGGCTACGGGGAGCTGTTTTTT

J gene: TRBJ1-2
V gene: TRBV28
clone size: .
D gene: TRBD1
CDR3 protein: CASLLTGDYGYTF
CDR3 DNA: TGTGCCAGCCTCCTGACAGGGGACTATGGCTACACCTTC

J gene: TRBJ2-7
V gene: TRBV6-6
clone size: .
D gene: .
CDR3 protein: CASSYSAGSSYEQYF
CDR3 DNA: TGTGCCAGCAGTTACTCGGCGGGAAGCTCCTACGAGCAGTACTTC

J gene: TRBJ1-4
V gene: TRBV5-1
clone size: .
D gene: .
CDR3 protein: CASGIQPSSEKLFF
CDR3 DNA: TGCGCCAGCGGTATACAGCCGTCGTCCGAAAAACTGTTTTTT

J gene: TRBJ1-4
V gene: TRBV7-6
clone size: .
D gene: .
CDR3 protein: CASSFAGGGGEKLFF
CDR3 DNA: TGTGCCAGCAGCTTCGCGGGGGGCGGCGGTGAAAAACTGTTTTTT

J gene: TRBJ2-2
V gene: TRBV7-3
clone size: .
D gene: .
CDR3 protein: CASSLTRGTGELFF
CDR3 DNA: TGTGCCAGCAGCTTAACGAGGGGGACCGGGGAGCTGTTTTTT

J gene: TRBJ2-7
V gene: TRBV6-5
clone size: .
D gene: TRBD2
CDR3 protein: CASRLAGGPHEQYF
CDR3 DNA: TGTGCCAGCAGGCTAGCGGGAGGGCCCCACGAGCAGTACTTC

J gene: TRBJ1-1
V gene: TRBV7-9
clone size: .
D gene: TRBD1
CDR3 protein: CASLGQGVTEAFF
CDR3 DNA: TGTGCCAGCCTCGGACAGGGGGTAACTGAAGCTTTCTTT

J gene: TRBJ2-5
V gene: TRBV5-4
clone size: .
D gene: TRBD2
CDR3 protein: CASSSKRDSSGETQYF
CDR3 DNA: TGTGCCAGCAGCTCGAAGCGGGATAGTTCGGGAGAGACCCAGTACTTC

J gene: TRBJ2-7
V gene: TRBV28
clone size: .
D gene: TRBD1
CDR3 protein: CASTLRTGLSEQYF
CDR3 DNA: TGTGCCAGCACCCTCCGGACAGGCCTAAGCGAGCAGTACTTC

J gene: TRBJ2-7
V gene: TRBV18
clone size: .
D gene: .
CDR3 protein: CASSPPGTTVYEQYF
CDR3 DNA: TGTGCCAGCTCACCACCTGGGACAACGGTCTACGAGCAGTACTTC

J gene: TRBJ1-2
V gene: TRBV12-3/TRBV12-4
clone size: .
D gene: .
CDR3 protein: CASSFYKTYGYTF
CDR3 DNA: TGTGCCAGCAGTTTTTACAAAACCTATGGCTACACCTTC

J gene: TRBJ2-7
V gene: TRBV27
clone size: .
D gene: TRBD2
CDR3 protein: CASSLWGGREQYF
CDR3 DNA: TGTGCCAGCAGTTTATGGGGCGGGAGAGAGCAGTACTTC

J gene: TRBJ2-3
V gene: TRBV19
clone size: once
D gene: TRBD2
CDR3 protein: CASSDSGASGRKSF
CDR3 DNA: TGTGCCAGTAGTGATTCCGGGGCTAGCGGGAGAAAGTCTTTT

J gene: TRBJ1-2
V gene: TRBV11-2
clone size: .
D gene: .
CDR3 protein: CASSFDAGSNYGYTF
CDR3 DNA: TGTGCCAGCAGCTTCGACGCAGGATCTAACTATGGCTACACCTTC

J gene: TRBJ1-2
V gene: TRBV6-6
clone size: .
D gene: .
CDR3 protein: CASSYSDKLCTF
CDR3 DNA: TGTGCCAGCAGTTACTCGGACAAGCTCTGCACCTTC

J gene: TRBJ2-1
V gene: TRBV11-3
clone size: once
D gene: TRBD2
CDR3 protein: CASQVSWSGGYNEQFF
CDR3 DNA: TGTGCCAGCCAGGTCTCTTGGAGCGGGGGGTACAATGAGCAGTTCTTC

J gene: TRBJ1-3
V gene: TRBV5-4
clone size: .
D gene: .
CDR3 protein: CASSLDQISGNTIYF
CDR3 DNA: TGTGCCAGCAGCCTTGATCAGATATCTGGAAACACCATATATTTT

J gene: TRBJ2-7
V gene: TRBV7-2
clone size: .
D gene: .
CDR3 protein: CASSLDLWTNEQYF
CDR3 DNA: TGTGCCAGCAGCTTAGATCTTTGGACAAACGAGCAGTACTTC

J gene: TRBJ2-1
V gene: TRBV6-2/TRBV6-3
clone size: .
D gene: TRBD2
CDR3 protein: CASRPTSGTSVHNEPFF
CDR3 DNA: TGTGCCAGCAGACCTACCTCCGGGACTAGCGTCCACAATGAGCCGTTCTTC

J gene: TRBJ2-6
V gene: TRBV10-3
clone size: .
D gene: TRBD2
CDR3 protein: CAIIGGGSSGANVLTF
CDR3 DNA: TGTGCCATCATTGGCGGGGGGTCCTCTGGGGCCAACGTCCTGACTTTC

J gene: TRBJ2-2
V gene: TRBV6-5
clone size: .
D gene: .
CDR3 protein: CAANPGGLSGELFF
CDR3 DNA: TGTGCCGCCAATCCTGGAGGTCTATCCGGGGAGCTGTTTTTT

J gene: TRBJ1-2
V gene: TRBV11-1
clone size: .
D gene: .
CDR3 protein: CASSLAAGDYGYTF
CDR3 DNA: TGTGCCAGCAGCTTAGCGGCAGGGGACTATGGCTACACCTTC